These T cell receptor beta chains were read from a single sample in a study of T cells after posttransplantation cyclophosphamide. The method was immunoSEQ multiplex PCR; TCRdb's version includes in-frame clones alone and lacks a portion of them. The top ten hold around 0.096% of the sample, which has some 30,000 clones, roughly 90% seen once. The specimen was naive CD4+ T cells sorted from blood. Receptors were obtained from a man aged 25 to 45 in good health and a related stem cell transplant donor. Each CDR3 is given with its conserved first and last residue. D genes are given only for firm matches. Clone size appears in some rows only: once, few, many, or a class for an expanded clone.

d_gene: TRBD1; abundance: -; j_gene: TRBJ1-5; v_gene: TRBV6-1; CDR3aa: CASSEAGGQAMMSQHF; CDR3nt: TGTGCCAGCAGTGAAGCGGGGGGACAGGCCATGATGTCCCAGCATTTT
d_gene: -; abundance: -; j_gene: TRBJ1-3; v_gene: TRBV9; CDR3aa: CASSAQDRSGNTIYF; CDR3nt: TGTGCCAGCAGCGCCCAAGACAGGTCTGGAAACACCATATATTTT
d_gene: -; abundance: -; j_gene: TRBJ1-4; v_gene: TRBV7-9; CDR3aa: CASSRGLKEKLFF; CDR3nt: TGTGCCAGCAGCCGAGGACTGAAGGAAAAACTGTTTTTT
d_gene: TRBD1; abundance: few; j_gene: TRBJ1-1; v_gene: TRBV19; CDR3aa: CASSLQQGAEAFF; CDR3nt: TGTGCCAGTAGTCTCCAACAGGGGGCTGAAGCTTTCTTT
d_gene: -; abundance: -; j_gene: TRBJ1-1; v_gene: TRBV7-2; CDR3aa: CASSPLRNTEAFF; CDR3nt: TGTGCCAGCAGCCCGTTGAGGAACACTGAAGCTTTCTTT
d_gene: TRBD1; abundance: -; j_gene: TRBJ1-2; v_gene: TRBV6-5; CDR3aa: CASSRDRVNYGYTF; CDR3nt: TGTGCCAGCAGCAGGGACAGGGTTAACTATGGCTACACCTTC
d_gene: TRBD1; abundance: -; j_gene: TRBJ2-3; v_gene: TRBV12-5; CDR3aa: CASGSRQGKQYF; CDR3nt: TGTGCTAGTGGTTCAAGACAGGGCAAGCAGTATTTT
d_gene: TRBD2; abundance: -; j_gene: TRBJ2-4; v_gene: TRBV10-3; CDR3aa: CAIKTSSGGAKNIQYF; CDR3nt: TGTGCCATCAAAACTTCTAGCGGGGGGGCCAAAAACATTCAGTACTTC
d_gene: -; abundance: -; j_gene: TRBJ1-2; v_gene: TRBV7-2; CDR3aa: CASSSTANYGYTF; CDR3nt: TGTGCCAGCAGCTCGACAGCAAACTATGGCTACACCTTC
d_gene: -; abundance: -; j_gene: TRBJ1-2; v_gene: TRBV6-5; CDR3aa: CASSYRQNYGYTF; CDR3nt: TGTGCCAGCAGTTACCGACAGAACTATGGCTACACCTTC
d_gene: TRBD1; abundance: -; j_gene: TRBJ1-1; v_gene: TRBV5-1; CDR3aa: CASSWGQGRTEAFF; CDR3nt: TGCGCCAGCAGCTGGGGACAGGGGCGCACTGAAGCTTTCTTT
d_gene: TRBD2; abundance: -; j_gene: TRBJ2-1; v_gene: TRBV5-5; CDR3aa: CASSSRGLAGINEQFF; CDR3nt: TGTGCCAGCAGCTCGAGGGGACTAGCGGGGATCAATGAGCAGTTCTTC
d_gene: TRBD1; abundance: -; j_gene: TRBJ2-1; v_gene: TRBV12-5; CDR3aa: CASGSGGGTGGGEQFF; CDR3nt: TGTGCTAGTGGTTCCGGGGGGGGGACAGGGGGTGGTGAGCAGTTCTTC
d_gene: TRBD1; abundance: -; j_gene: TRBJ1-2; v_gene: TRBV6-6; CDR3aa: CASSMTGVHYGHTF; CDR3nt: TGTGCCAGCAGTATGACAGGGGTTCACTATGGCCACACCTTC
d_gene: TRBD2; abundance: -; j_gene: TRBJ2-5; v_gene: TRBV5-5; CDR3aa: CASSLSWRGGRETQYF; CDR3nt: TGTGCCAGCAGCTTGTCCTGGCGGGGGGGCCGGGAGACCCAGTACTTC
d_gene: TRBD1; abundance: -; j_gene: TRBJ1-4; v_gene: TRBV27; CDR3aa: CASSPLDRDNEKLFF; CDR3nt: TGTGCCAGCAGTCCCCTTGACAGGGATAATGAAAAACTGTTTTTT
d_gene: -; abundance: -; j_gene: TRBJ1-1; v_gene: TRBV7-8; CDR3aa: CASSTDRGTEAFF; CDR3nt: TGTGCCAGCAGCACCGACAGAGGCACTGAAGCTTTCTTT
d_gene: -; abundance: -; j_gene: TRBJ2-7; v_gene: TRBV18; CDR3aa: CASSPLDKTYEQYF; CDR3nt: TGTGCCAGCTCACCACTGGACAAAACCTACGAGCAGTACTTC
d_gene: -; abundance: -; j_gene: TRBJ1-2; v_gene: TRBV28; CDR3aa: CASSFSGLNSRYTF; CDR3nt: TGTGCCAGCAGTTTTTCAGGGCTCAATTCCCGCTACACCTTC
d_gene: -; abundance: -; j_gene: TRBJ2-7; v_gene: TRBV19; CDR3aa: CASSIAQGGYEQYF; CDR3nt: TGTGCCAGTAGTATAGCCCAGGGCGGCTACGAGCAGTACTTC
d_gene: -; abundance: -; j_gene: TRBJ1-2; v_gene: TRBV18; CDR3aa: CASSPPNRNYGYTF; CDR3nt: TGTGCCAGCTCACCACCTAACAGAAACTATGGCTACACCTTC
d_gene: -; abundance: -; j_gene: TRBJ2-3; v_gene: TRBV18; CDR3aa: CASSPRAGATDTQYF; CDR3nt: TGTGCCAGCTCACCTCGTGCAGGGGCCACAGATACGCAGTATTTT
d_gene: -; abundance: -; j_gene: TRBJ1-4; v_gene: TRBV23-1; CDR3aa: CASSLPGATNEKLFF; CDR3nt: TGCGCCAGCAGCCTCCCCGGTGCAACTAATGAAAAACTGTTTTTT
d_gene: -; abundance: -; j_gene: TRBJ2-5; v_gene: TRBV6-5; CDR3aa: CASSYAGSMGTQYF; CDR3nt: TGTGCCAGCAGTTACGCAGGGTCCATGGGGACCCAGTACTTC
d_gene: -; abundance: -; j_gene: TRBJ1-1; v_gene: TRBV5-4; CDR3aa: CASSLTGNPNTEAFF; CDR3nt: TGTGCCAGCAGCTTGACAGGTAATCCGAACACTGAAGCTTTCTTT